This T cell receptor beta chain emerged from a study of T-cell reconstitution after alpha-beta-depleted transplantation in children. Study-wide results and limits: Recipient T cells and thymic progenitors that survived gave rise to the high TCRbeta diversity observed at day 60 in some patients. When one year had passed after transplant, most T-cell counts and diversity came from newly produced T cells. By about two months after transplant, alpha-beta T cells reportedly arose from several hundred graft clones that had expanded.

The CDR3 spans 13 residues. V was pared by 2 bases and J by 6 bases, with 7 bases between. From germline, CDR1 is LNHDA and CDR2 SQIVND (reference sequence). The TCRbeta library was prepared with unique molecular identifiers. MiXCR, run by TCRdb on the PCR reads, gives a single entry per CDR3 protein. The repertoire holds hundreds of thousands of distinct CDR3 sequences, with under 30% as singletons. Regarding this clonotype: Its specificity is unknown.

Sequences were derived from PBMCs, mostly from graft donor cells, sampled 360 days after TCRalphabeta/CD19-depleted stem cell transplant. This chain links TRBV19 with TRBJ2-2; tentatively, D is TRBD1 (6 bases). The receptor's source is a female patient younger than 10 who had a stem cell transplant for congenital amegakaryocytic thrombocytopenia, so the T cells may come from the graft donor. The DNA of the CDR3 is TGTGCCAGTAGTATAACAGGGCCCGGGGAGCTGTTTTTT. As protein: CASSITGPGELFF.